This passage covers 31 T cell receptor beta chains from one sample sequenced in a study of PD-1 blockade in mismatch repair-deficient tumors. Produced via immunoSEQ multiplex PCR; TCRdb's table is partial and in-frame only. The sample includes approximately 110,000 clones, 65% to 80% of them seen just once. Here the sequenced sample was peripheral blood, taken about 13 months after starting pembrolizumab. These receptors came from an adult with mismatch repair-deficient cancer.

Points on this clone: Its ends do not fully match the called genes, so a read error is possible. The CDR3 protein is CSVEAYREGDTEAFF. CDR3 DNA sequence: TGCAGCGTCGAAGCCTACAGGGAGGGGGACACTGAAGCTTTCTTT. The genes are TRBV29-1 and TRBJ1-1; possible D gene TRBD1, 6 bases. This CDR3 has 15 amino acids. The germline V gene has CDR1 SQVTM and CDR2 ANQGSEA.

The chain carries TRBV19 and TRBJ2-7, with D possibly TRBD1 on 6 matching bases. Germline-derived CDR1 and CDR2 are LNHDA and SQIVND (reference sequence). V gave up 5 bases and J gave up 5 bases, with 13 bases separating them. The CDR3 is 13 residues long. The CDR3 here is CASSRVQGDEQYF. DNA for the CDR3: TGTGCCAGTAGTCGAGTACAGGGCGACGAGCAGTACTTC.

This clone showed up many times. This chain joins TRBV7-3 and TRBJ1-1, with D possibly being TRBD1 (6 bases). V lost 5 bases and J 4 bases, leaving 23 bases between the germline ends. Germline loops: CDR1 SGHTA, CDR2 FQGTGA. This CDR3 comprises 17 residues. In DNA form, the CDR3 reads TGTGCCAGCAGCCCGGGTCCGGGGCAGGGGACGGGCACTGAAGCTTTCTTT. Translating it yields CASSPGPGQGTGTEAFF.

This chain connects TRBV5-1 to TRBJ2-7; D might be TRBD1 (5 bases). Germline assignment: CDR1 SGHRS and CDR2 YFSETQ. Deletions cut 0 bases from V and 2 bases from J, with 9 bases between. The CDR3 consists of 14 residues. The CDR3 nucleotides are TGCGCCAGCAGCTTGGTGGTAGGGGCCTACGAGCAGTACTTC. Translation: CASSLVVGAYEQYF.

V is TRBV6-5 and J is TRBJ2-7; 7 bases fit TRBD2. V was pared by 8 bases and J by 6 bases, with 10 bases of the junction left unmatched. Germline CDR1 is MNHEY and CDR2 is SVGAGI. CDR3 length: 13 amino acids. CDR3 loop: CASLQSGRGEQYF. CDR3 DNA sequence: TGTGCCAGCCTCCAATCGGGGAGGGGCGAGCAGTACTTC.

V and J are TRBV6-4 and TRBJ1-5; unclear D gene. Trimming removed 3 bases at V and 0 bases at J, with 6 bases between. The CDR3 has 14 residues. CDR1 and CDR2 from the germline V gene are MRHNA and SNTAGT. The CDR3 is CASSEGYSNQPQHF. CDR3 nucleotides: TGTGCCAGCAGTGAGGGGTATAGCAATCAGCCCCAGCATTTT.

CDR3 region: CASSARGGGGANVLTF. CDR3 sequence (DNA): TGTGCCAGCTCAGCACGGGGAGGTGGTGGGGCCAACGTCCTGACTTTC. The chain joins TRBV9 to TRBJ2-6; D possibly corresponds to TRBD2 (6 bases). Germline CDR1 is SGDLS and CDR2 is YYNGEE. The CDR3 is 16 amino acids. Trimming left V 7 bases short and J 3 bases short, with 17 bases between.

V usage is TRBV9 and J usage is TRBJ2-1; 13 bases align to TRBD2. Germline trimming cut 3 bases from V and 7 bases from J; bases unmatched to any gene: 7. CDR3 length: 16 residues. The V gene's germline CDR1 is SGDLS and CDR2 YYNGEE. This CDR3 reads CASSGGWTSGSNEQFF. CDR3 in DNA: TGTGCCAGCAGCGGGGGATGGACTAGCGGGAGTAATGAGCAGTTCTTC.

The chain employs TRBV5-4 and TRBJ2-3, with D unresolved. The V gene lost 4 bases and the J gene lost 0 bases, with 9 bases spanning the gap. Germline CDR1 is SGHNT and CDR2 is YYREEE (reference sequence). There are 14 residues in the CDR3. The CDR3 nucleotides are TGTGCCAGCAGCCCGACACCTAGCACAGATACGCAGTATTTT. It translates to CASSPTPSTDTQYF.

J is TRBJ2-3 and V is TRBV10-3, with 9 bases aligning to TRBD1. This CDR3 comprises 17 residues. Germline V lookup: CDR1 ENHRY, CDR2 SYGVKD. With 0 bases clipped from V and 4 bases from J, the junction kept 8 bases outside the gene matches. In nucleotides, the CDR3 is TGTGCCATCAGTGAGTCGACGGGACAGGGAAGGGCAGATACGCAGTATTTT. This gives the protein CAISESTGQGRADTQYF.

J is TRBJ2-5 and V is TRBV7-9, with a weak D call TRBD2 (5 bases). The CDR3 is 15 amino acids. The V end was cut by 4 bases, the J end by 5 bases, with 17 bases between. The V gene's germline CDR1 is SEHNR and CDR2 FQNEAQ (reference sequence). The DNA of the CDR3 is TGTGCCAGCAGCTCAGCGCGGGCCGTCGGGGAGACCCAGTACTTC. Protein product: CASSSARAVGETQYF.

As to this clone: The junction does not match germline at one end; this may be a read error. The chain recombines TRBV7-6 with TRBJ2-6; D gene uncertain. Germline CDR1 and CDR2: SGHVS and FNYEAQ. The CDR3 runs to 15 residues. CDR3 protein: CVSSLRQAGANVLTF. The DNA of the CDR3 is TGTGTCAGCAGCTTAAGACAAGCTGGGGCCAACGTCCTGACTTTC.

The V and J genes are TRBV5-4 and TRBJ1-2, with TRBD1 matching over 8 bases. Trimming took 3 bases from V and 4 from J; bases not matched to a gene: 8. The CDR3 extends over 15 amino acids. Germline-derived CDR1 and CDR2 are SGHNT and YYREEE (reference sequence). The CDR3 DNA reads TGTGCCAGCAGCTCTCAGGGGGCCGATGTCTATGGCTACACCTTC. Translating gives CASSSQGADVYGYTF.

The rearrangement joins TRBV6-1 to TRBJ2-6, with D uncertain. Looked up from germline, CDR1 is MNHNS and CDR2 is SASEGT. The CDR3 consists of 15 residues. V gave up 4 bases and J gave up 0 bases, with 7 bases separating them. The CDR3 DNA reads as TGTGCCAGCAGTGCCAGCTACTCTGGGGCCAACGTCCTGACTTTC. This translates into CASSASYSGANVLTF.

In nucleotides, the CDR3 is TGTGCCAGCAGAGACGGGATGGACACCGGGGAGCTGTTTTTT. This translates into CASRDGMDTGELFF. The chain recombines TRBV9 with TRBJ2-2, with TRBD2 as a possible D gene (5 bases). The CDR3 contains 14 residues. Between the trimmed V and J ends, which lost 5 bases and 3 bases, there was a span of 11 bases. The germline V gene encodes CDR1 SGDLS and CDR2 YYNGEE.

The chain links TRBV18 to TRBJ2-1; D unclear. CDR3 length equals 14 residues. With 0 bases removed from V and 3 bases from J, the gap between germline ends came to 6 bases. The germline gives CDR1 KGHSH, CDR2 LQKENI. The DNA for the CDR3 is TGTGCCAGCTCACCACCGATTAGCTACAATGAGCAGTTCTTC. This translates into CASSPPISYNEQFF.

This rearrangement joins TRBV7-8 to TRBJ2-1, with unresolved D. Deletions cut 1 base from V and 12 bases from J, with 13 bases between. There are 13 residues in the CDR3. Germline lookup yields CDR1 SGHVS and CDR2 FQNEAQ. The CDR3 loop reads CASSLEWRASQFF. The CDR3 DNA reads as TGTGCCAGCAGCTTAGAATGGCGTGCCTCGCAGTTCTTC.

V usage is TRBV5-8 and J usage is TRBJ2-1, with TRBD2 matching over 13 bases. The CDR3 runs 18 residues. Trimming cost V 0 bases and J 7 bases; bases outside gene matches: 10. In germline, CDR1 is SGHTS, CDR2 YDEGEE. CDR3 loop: CASSLELAGGPGRNEQFF. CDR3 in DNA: TGTGCCAGCAGCTTGGAACTAGCGGGAGGGCCGGGTCGAAATGAGCAGTTCTTC.

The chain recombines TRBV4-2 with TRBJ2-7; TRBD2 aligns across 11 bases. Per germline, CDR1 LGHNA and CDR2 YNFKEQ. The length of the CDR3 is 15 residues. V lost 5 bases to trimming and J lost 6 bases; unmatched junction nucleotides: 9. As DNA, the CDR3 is TGTGCCAGCAGCGGACAACTAGCGGGAGATTCCGAGCAGTACTTC. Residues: CASSGQLAGDSEQYF.

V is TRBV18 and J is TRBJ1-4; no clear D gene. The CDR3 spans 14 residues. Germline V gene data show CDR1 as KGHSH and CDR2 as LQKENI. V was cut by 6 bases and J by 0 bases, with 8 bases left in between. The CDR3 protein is CASSPISTNEKLFF. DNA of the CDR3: TGTGCCAGCTCCCCGATATCAACTAATGAAAAACTGTTTTTT.

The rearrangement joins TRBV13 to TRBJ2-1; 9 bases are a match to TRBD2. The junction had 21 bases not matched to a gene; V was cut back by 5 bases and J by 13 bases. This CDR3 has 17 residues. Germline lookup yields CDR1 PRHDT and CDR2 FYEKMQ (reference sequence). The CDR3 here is CASSPSVRREGLGPQFF. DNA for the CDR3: TGTGCCAGCAGCCCCAGCGTGAGGCGGGAGGGCCTAGGACCCCAGTTCTTC.

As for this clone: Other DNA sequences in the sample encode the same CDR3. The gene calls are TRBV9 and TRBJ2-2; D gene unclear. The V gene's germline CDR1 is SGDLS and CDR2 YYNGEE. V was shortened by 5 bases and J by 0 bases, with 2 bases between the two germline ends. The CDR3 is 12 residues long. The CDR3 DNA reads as TGTGCCAGCAGTACGAACACCGGGGAGCTGTTTTTT. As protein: CASSTNTGELFF.

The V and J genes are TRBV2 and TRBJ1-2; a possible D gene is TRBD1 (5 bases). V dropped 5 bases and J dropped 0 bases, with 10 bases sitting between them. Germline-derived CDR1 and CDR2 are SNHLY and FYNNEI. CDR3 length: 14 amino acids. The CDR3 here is CASSSGTSNYGYTF. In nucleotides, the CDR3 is TGTGCCAGCAGTTCCGGGACTTCTAACTATGGCTACACCTTC. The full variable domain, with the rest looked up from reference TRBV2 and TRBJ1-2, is EPEVTQTPSHQVTQMGQEVILRCVPISNHLYFYWYRQILGQKVEFLVSFYNNEISEKSEIFDDQFSVERPDGSNFTLKIRSTKLEDSAMYFCASSSGTSNYGYTFGSGTRLTVV.

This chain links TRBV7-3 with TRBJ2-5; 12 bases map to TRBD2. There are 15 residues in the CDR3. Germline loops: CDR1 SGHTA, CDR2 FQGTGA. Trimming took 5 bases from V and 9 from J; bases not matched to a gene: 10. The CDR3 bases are TGTGCCAGCAGCCGGACTAGCGGGATTCATAGTGCCCAGTACTTC. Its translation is CASSRTSGIHSAQYF.

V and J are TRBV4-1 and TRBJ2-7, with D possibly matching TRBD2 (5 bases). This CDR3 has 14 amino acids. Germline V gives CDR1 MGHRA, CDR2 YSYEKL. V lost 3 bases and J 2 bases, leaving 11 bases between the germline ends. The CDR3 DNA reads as TGCGCCAGCAGCCAGGAGGACGTTACCTACGAGCAGTACTTC. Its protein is CASSQEDVTYEQYF.

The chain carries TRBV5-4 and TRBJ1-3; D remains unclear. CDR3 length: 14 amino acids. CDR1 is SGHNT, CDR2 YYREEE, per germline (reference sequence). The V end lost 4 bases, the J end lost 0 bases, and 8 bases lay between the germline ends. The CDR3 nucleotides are TGTGCCAGCAGCAGCCGATCCTCTGGAAACACCATATATTTT. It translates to CASSSRSSGNTIYF.

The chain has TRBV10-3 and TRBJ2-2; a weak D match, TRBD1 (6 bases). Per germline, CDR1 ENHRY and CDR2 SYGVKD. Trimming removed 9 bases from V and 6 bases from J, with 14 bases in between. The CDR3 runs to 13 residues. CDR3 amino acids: CAIGTHTSGELFF. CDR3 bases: TGTGCCATTGGGACACACACGTCCGGGGAGCTGTTTTTT.

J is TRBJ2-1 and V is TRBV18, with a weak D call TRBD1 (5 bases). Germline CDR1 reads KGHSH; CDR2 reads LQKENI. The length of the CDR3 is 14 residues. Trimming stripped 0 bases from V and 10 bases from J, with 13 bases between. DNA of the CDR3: TGTGCCAGCTCACCACCGGCGTGGACAAACGAGCAGTTCTTC. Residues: CASSPPAWTNEQFF.

The CDR3 sequence: CASSLFRQGGSLNYNEQFF. DNA of the CDR3: TGTGCCAGCAGCTTATTTCGACAGGGGGGTTCTCTCAACTACAATGAGCAGTTCTTC. The chain combines TRBV7-9 with TRBJ2-1, with 9 bases that match TRBD1. There are 19 residues in the CDR3. The junction had 14 bases not matched to a gene; V was cut back by 2 bases and J by 3 bases. Germline CDR1 is SEHNR and CDR2 is FQNEAQ (reference sequence).

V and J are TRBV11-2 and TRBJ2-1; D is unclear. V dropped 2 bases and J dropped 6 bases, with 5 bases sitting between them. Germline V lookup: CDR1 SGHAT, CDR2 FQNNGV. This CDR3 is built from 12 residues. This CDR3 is CASSLISNEQFF. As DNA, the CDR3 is TGTGCCAGCAGCTTAATTTCCAATGAGCAGTTCTTC.

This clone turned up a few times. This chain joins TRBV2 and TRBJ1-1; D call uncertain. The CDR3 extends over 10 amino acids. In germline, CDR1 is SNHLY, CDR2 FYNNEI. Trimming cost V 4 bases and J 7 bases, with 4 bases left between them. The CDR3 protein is CASSVNEAFF. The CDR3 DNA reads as TGTGCCAGCAGTGTGAATGAAGCTTTCTTT.